This T cell receptor (beta chain) was identified in a study of cytomegalovirus exposure and HLA in healthy donors. Study-wide context: Unique TCRs from HLA-typed donors, 80 million to 90 million of them, were held in an early data release. Findings and caveats of the study: Productive status was seen about 90% or about 30% of the time for most TCR beta V segments in an earlier analysis. Reported findings show TCR beta sequences accurately forecast HLA-A and HLA-B alleles in most subjects. After further analysis at a later stage, 17,000 or so TCR beta sequences were associated with HLA alleles at 0.05 false discovery rate.

With 60 Vbeta and 13 Jbeta primers, the PCR was carried out. Sequencing used immunoSEQ multiplex PCR; TCRdb keeps in-frame clones, though not all of them. The profile covers over 130,000 clones, with approximately 86% appearing a single time and 0.45% to 0.55% taken by the ten largest. On this clone itself: The antigen is not known.

Sample: PBMCs. This TCR was recovered from a woman aged 40 to 50 in good health and CMV-seronegative.

CDR3 region: CASSLGGSGRQETQYF. CDR3 DNA sequence: TGTGCCAGCAGCTTAGGGGGTAGCGGGAGGCAGGAGACCCAGTACTTC. The J gene is TRBJ2-5, the V gene TRBV7-2; 10 positions match TRBD2. Trimming at V came to 1 base and at J to 5 bases, leaving 7 bases not matched to a gene. Germline-derived CDR1 and CDR2 are SGHTA and FQGNSA. The CDR3 consists of 16 residues.